The 3 T cell receptor beta chains below were found in one sample sequenced in a study of radiotherapy plus CTLA-4 blockade in lung cancer (dated by TCRdb to 2017 to 2018). Libraries were constructed by the immunoSEQ multiplex PCR assay. TCRdb retrieved this table from immuneACCESS and kept in-frame rearrangements only. Not all clones are present; in checked studies, unresolved V genes account for under half, and no reason is known for the remainder. The table for this sample lists fewer than 75,000 clones; around 86% of them were counted only once. The top ten hold roughly two fifths of the sample. Sequences were derived from peripheral blood, sampled from a patient treated with radiotherapy plus ipilimumab. These receptors all come from a human donor with non-small cell lung cancer that progressed on radiotherapy plus ipilimumab.

The V and J genes are TRBV5-4 and TRBJ2-1; no reliable D call. The germline V gene encodes CDR1 SGHNT and CDR2 YYREEE (reference sequence). The CDR3 covers 16 residues. V was trimmed by 0 bases and J by 3 bases, leaving 13 bases between them. In DNA, the CDR3 is TGTGCCAGCAGCTTGGTGGGGTTTTCCGACTACAATGAGCAGTTCTTC. It is translated as CASSLVGFSDYNEQFF.

V gene TRBV28 combines with J gene TRBJ2-1; TRBD2 matches at 8 bases. The CDR3 consists of 17 residues. Germline V gene sequence: CDR1 MDHEN, CDR2 SYDVKM. V lost 6 bases to trimming and J lost 6 bases; unmatched junction nucleotides: 16. CDR3 region: CASSPPGGGSLPNEQFF. CDR3 nucleotides: TGTGCCAGCAGCCCACCGGGGGGGGGATCGCTCCCCAATGAGCAGTTCTTC.

The chain joins TRBV9 to TRBJ1-2; a possible D gene is TRBD1 (6 bases). The V end was cut by 3 bases, the J end by 5 bases, with 14 bases between. The length of the CDR3 is 14 residues. Germline-derived CDR1 and CDR2 are SGDLS and YYNGEE. In DNA form, the CDR3 reads TGTGCCAGCAGCGATACCGGGACACCTTATGGCTACACCTTC. Its protein is CASSDTGTPYGYTF.